The source of this TCR beta chain is a study of T cell responses to AZD1222 COVID-19 vaccine. V gave up 3 bases and J gave up 7 bases, with 18 bases separating them. The CDR3 is 14 amino acids. CDR1 SQVTM and CDR2 ANQGSEA come from the germline V gene. Study outcomes and limitations: Repertoire sampling was restricted to post-peak T cell response timepoints.

Note on this clone: What it recognizes is unknown.

The table came from immunoSEQ multiplex PCR; TCRdb's copy has only in-frame clones and leaves some out. The repertoire has approximately 65,000 clones, approximately 91% of them found once; the top ten carry about 8.2%. Material: peripheral blood, obtained on day 0 of AZD1222 vaccination. This clonotype was obtained from an adult in good health. The V gene is TRBV29-1, the J gene TRBJ1-1; no clear D. This CDR3 reads CSVDWWPPRDEAFF. The CDR3 bases are TGCAGCGTTGATTGGTGGCCCCCTCGGGATGAAGCTTTCTTT.